This is a list of T cell receptor beta chains from one sample in a study of blood T cell repertoires in COVID-19. Profiling relied on immunoSEQ multiplex PCR, and the TCRdb table lists in-frame clones only, not all of them. The data contain roughly 230,000 clones, about 80% of them singletons. Sequencing used peripheral blood. The receptor source for this set is a woman between 45 and 65 years old with acute or convalescent COVID-19. The CDR3 runs from the conserved cysteine through the conserved F or W. D genes are given only for firm matches. Part of the rows lack a size; the others show once, few, many or a class for expanded clones.

clone size	V gene	D gene	J gene	CDR3 protein	CDR3 DNA
few	TRBV19	NA	TRBJ1-6	CASSIVGGYSPLHF	TGTGCCAGTAGTATTGTTGGGGGCTATTCACCCCTCCACTTT
NA	TRBV14	TRBD2	TRBJ2-1	CASSQVSGGAFNEQFF	TGTGCCAGCAGCCAAGTAAGCGGGGGGGCCTTCAATGAGCAGTTCTTC
NA	TRBV6-5	TRBD1	TRBJ1-4	CASSLQGGEKLFF	TGTGCCAGCAGTTTACAGGGGGGTGAAAAACTGTTTTTT
NA	TRBV7-2	NA	TRBJ2-5	CASSPGNPQETQYF	TGTGCCAGCAGCCCAGGGAACCCCCAAGAGACCCAGTACTTC
NA	TRBV19	TRBD2	TRBJ2-3	CASSRRTSGGTDTQYF	TGTGCCAGTAGCCGGAGGACTAGCGGGGGCACAGATACGCAGTATTTT
NA	TRBV7-2	NA	TRBJ2-3	CASSFYGTDTQYF	TGTGCCAGCAGCTTCTACGGCACAGATACGCAGTATTTT
few	TRBV6-5	NA	TRBJ1-2	CASATVNYGYTF	TGTGCCAGCGCGACAGTTAACTATGGCTACACCTTC
NA	TRBV28	NA	TRBJ2-5	CASRDGHSGPQETQYF	TGTGCCAGCAGAGACGGACATAGCGGCCCCCAAGAGACCCAGTACTTC
few	TRBV3-1/TRBV3-2	TRBD1	TRBJ1-1	CASSRRDRDAFF	TGTGCCAGCAGCCGCCGGGACAGGGACGCTTTCTTT
few	TRBV7-2	TRBD2	TRBJ2-2	CASSLVSSGRTGELFF	TGTGCCAGCAGCTTAGTATCTAGCGGGAGGACCGGGGAGCTGTTTTTT